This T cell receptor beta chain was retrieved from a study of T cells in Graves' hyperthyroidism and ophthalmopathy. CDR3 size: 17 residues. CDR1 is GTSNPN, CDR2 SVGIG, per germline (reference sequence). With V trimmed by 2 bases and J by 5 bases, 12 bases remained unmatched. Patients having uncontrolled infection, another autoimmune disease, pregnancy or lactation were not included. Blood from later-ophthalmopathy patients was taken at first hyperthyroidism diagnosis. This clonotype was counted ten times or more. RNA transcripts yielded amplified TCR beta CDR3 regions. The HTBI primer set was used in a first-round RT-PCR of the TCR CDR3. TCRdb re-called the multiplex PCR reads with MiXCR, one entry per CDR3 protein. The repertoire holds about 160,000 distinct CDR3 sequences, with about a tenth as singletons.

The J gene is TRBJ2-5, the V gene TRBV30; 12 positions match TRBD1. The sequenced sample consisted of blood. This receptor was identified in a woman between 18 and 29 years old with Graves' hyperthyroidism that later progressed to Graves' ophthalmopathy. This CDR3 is CAWSTAPGTGGRETQYF. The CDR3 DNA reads TGTGCCTGGAGTACCGCCCCCGGGACAGGGGGCAGGGAGACCCAGTACTTC.